These 18 T cell receptor beta chains were all obtained from the same sample, sequenced in a study of blood T cells in healthy people across ages. Next came a second PCR, run for about 7 to 12 cycles, which used a sample-barcoded 5' primer along with a J-beta primer mix. MiXCR, applied by TCRdb to the 5' RACE reads, yields one record per CDR3 protein. The data hold some 1,500,000 distinct CDR3 sequences, with under 55% observed a single time. Sequenced material: blood. All receptors come from a woman between 18 and 29 years old in good health.

The chain combines TRBV20-1 with TRBJ1-2, with D unresolved. The CDR3 contains 11 residues. V was cut by 4 bases and J by 0 bases, with 3 bases left in between. The germline CDR1 and CDR2 sequences are DFQATT and SNEGSKA (reference sequence). CDR3 amino acids: CSAIPNYGYTF. As DNA, the CDR3 is TGCAGTGCTATACCTAACTATGGCTACACCTTC.

This CDR3 is CAWREGSNQPQHF. CDR3 nucleotide sequence: TGTGCCTGGAGAGAGGGTAGCAATCAGCCCCAGCATTTT. This rearrangement joins TRBV30 to TRBJ1-5; D unresolved. Germline values: CDR1 GTSNPN, CDR2 SVGIG (reference sequence). The CDR3 covers 13 residues. V was cut by 3 bases and J by 0 bases, with 6 bases left in between.

The genes are TRBV20-1 and TRBJ2-5; unclear D gene. Between the trimmed V and J ends, which lost 0 bases and 7 bases, there was a span of 9 bases. The CDR3 sequence is 12 residues long. The germline V gene encodes CDR1 DFQATT and CDR2 SNEGSKA (reference sequence). This CDR3 is CSAREGLGTQYF. CDR3 DNA sequence: TGCAGTGCTAGAGAGGGCCTCGGGACCCAGTACTTC.

The chain couples TRBV7-9 to TRBJ2-7; a possible D gene is TRBD1 (5 bases). The V gene's germline CDR1 is SEHNR and CDR2 FQNEAQ (reference sequence). CDR3 length: 14 residues. Deletions cut 5 bases from V and 2 bases from J, with 13 bases between. The DNA of the CDR3 is TGTGCCAGCAGCCCCAGGGCCGAACCCTACGAGCAGTACTTC. It translates to CASSPRAEPYEQYF.

This rearrangement joins TRBV7-9 to TRBJ1-2, with 9 nucleotides matching TRBD1. Germline V CDR1 and CDR2: SEHNR, FQNEAQ (reference sequence). This CDR3 contains 14 residues. Losses at the gene ends were 1 base for V and 7 bases for J; bases not matched to a gene: 4. The CDR3 here is CASSLEGQGGGYTF. As DNA, the CDR3 is TGTGCCAGCAGCTTAGAGGGACAGGGAGGTGGCTACACCTTC.

The chain carries TRBV27 and TRBJ2-7, with D tentatively TRBD2 (5 bases). Germline V gene lookup returns CDR1 MNHEY and CDR2 SMNVEV (reference sequence). This CDR3 has 11 residues. The CDR3 region is CWPGNTYEQYF. The CDR3 region has the DNA TGTTGGCCGGGAAACACCTACGAGCAGTACTTC.

This clonotype was detected a few times. The J gene is TRBJ1-2, the V gene TRBV4-3; D is unresolved. The V end lost 0 bases, the J end lost 3 bases, and 11 bases lay between the germline ends. The CDR3 extends over 15 amino acids. Per the germline V gene, CDR1 is LGHNA and CDR2 is YSLEER. Here the CDR3 reads CASSQDRSRYYGYTF. The CDR3 DNA sequence: TGCGCCAGCAGCCAAGATCGGTCCAGATACTATGGCTACACCTTC.

This clonotype was seen a handful of times. The chain couples TRBV5-1 to TRBJ2-1; 10 nucleotides match TRBD1. Germline CDR1 SGHRS, CDR2 YFSETQ. The CDR3 totals 15 residues. The J segment lost 7 bases and the V segment lost 0 bases, leaving 4 bases of the junction unmatched. The CDR3 region is CASSLGTGGKNEQFF. The DNA of the CDR3 is TGCGCCAGCAGCTTGGGGACAGGGGGAAAAAATGAGCAGTTCTTC.

The chain has TRBV20-1 and TRBJ2-5; weak D call: TRBD2 (6 bases). In germline, CDR1 is DFQATT, CDR2 SNEGSKA (reference sequence). The CDR3 is 13 amino acids. The ends were cut back, 0 bases at V and 11 bases at J, with 16 bases in the middle. The CDR3 DNA reads TGCAGTGCTAGAGATCGGAGACTAGAGAGGCAGTACTTC. Its protein is CSARDRRLERQYF.

The chain recombines TRBV4-3 with TRBJ2-5; the D is unclear. CDR3 length: 15 amino acids. The V gene's germline CDR1 is LGHNA and CDR2 YSLEER. V shed 0 bases and J shed 11 bases, with 19 bases lying between them. As DNA, the CDR3 is TGCGCCAGCAGCCAAGAAGGCAGTCGACACAATGAGCAGTACTTC. The encoded protein is CASSQEGSRHNEQYF.

This clonotype appeared a few times. The chain joins TRBV7-2 to TRBJ2-3; D tentatively fits TRBD1 or TRBD2 (5 bases each). CDR1 SGHTA and CDR2 FQGNSA come from the germline V gene. Trimming pared 7 bases from V and 2 bases from J, leaving 10 bases between. The CDR3 totals 13 residues. The CDR3 protein is CASKRGVTDTQYF. Written as DNA, the CDR3 is TGTGCCAGCAAAAGAGGGGTCACAGATACGCAGTATTTT.

This rearrangement joins TRBV6-5 to TRBJ1-5; no firm D call. Trimming removed 0 bases from V and 2 bases from J, with 11 bases in between. This CDR3 has 16 residues. Germline CDR1 MNHEY, CDR2 SVGAGI. The CDR3 nucleotides are TGTGCCAGCAGTTACTCGGCAGTTAGAGGCAATCAGCCCCAGCATTTT. It translates to CASSYSAVRGNQPQHF.

This chain links TRBV19 with TRBJ1-5; 9 bases match TRBD1. Germline V gives CDR1 LNHDA, CDR2 SQIVND (reference sequence). V gave up 7 bases and J gave up 0 bases; unmatched junction bases: 10. The CDR3 is 17 residues long. In nucleotides, the CDR3 is TGTGCCAGTAAGCCGGGACAGGGAACGTATAGCAATCAGCCCCAGCATTTT. Translated: CASKPGQGTYSNQPQHF.

Turning to this clonotype: The junction shows a germline mismatch at one end, possibly a read error. V gene TRBV7-9 combines with J gene TRBJ2-3, with 8 bases identical to TRBD1. The CDR3 sequence is 14 residues long. Germline loops: CDR1 SEHNR, CDR2 FQNEAQ (reference sequence). The CDR3 sequence: CTSSLGTGPDTQYF. CDR3 coding DNA: TGTACCAGCAGCTTGGGGACAGGCCCAGATACGCAGTATTTT.

The J gene is TRBJ1-1, the V gene TRBV20-1; unclear D gene. Trimming removed 1 base at V and 0 bases at J, with 9 bases between. There are 14 residues in the CDR3. The germline CDR1 and CDR2 sequences are DFQATT and SNEGSKA (reference sequence). CDR3 protein: CSARGGIMNTEAFF. CDR3 coding DNA: TGCAGTGCTAGAGGCGGAATCATGAACACTGAAGCTTTCTTT.

The CDR3 here is CASSYAGTGDIRDTQYF. The CDR3 DNA is TGTGCCAGCAGTTACGCGGGGACAGGGGATATACGCGATACGCAGTATTTT. This chain connects TRBV6-5 to TRBJ2-3, with TRBD1 identical over 10 bases. The CDR3 length is 17 residues. CDR1 MNHEY and CDR2 SVGAGI come from the germline V gene. Trimming removed 2 bases from V and 6 bases from J; junction bases left unmatched: 11.

This clonotype was detected only a few times. The J gene is TRBJ1-6, the V gene TRBV20-1, with D unclear. The CDR3 has 15 residues. Trimming left V 0 bases short and J 0 bases short, with 6 bases between. Germline V lookup: CDR1 DFQATT, CDR2 SNEGSKA (reference sequence). The CDR3 sequence: CSARDEGSYNSPLHF. The CDR3 DNA sequence: TGCAGTGCTAGAGATGAGGGCTCCTATAATTCACCCCTCCACTTT.

In this sample, this clonotype turned up many times. V usage is TRBV20-1 and J usage is TRBJ2-3; D possibly corresponds to TRBD2 (6 bases). The CDR3 is made up of 13 amino acids. Germline CDR1 reads DFQATT; CDR2 reads SNEGSKA (reference sequence). V lost 3 bases and J 1 base, leaving 8 bases between the germline ends. DNA of the CDR3: TGCAGTGCTAGCTTAGCGGGCACAGATACGCAGTATTTT. Protein product: CSASLAGTDTQYF.